This T cell receptor beta chain appears in the sequencing data of a study of shared clonotypes between healthy human individuals. Study observations and caveats: Clonotype sharing across donors was expected to vary with sequencing depth.

Genomic DNA from unsorted samples was obtained from around 88 million PBMCs (per sample). Note on this clone: Antigen specificity is unknown.

Assay runs were performed at deep level. For every subset, genomic DNA was evenly distributed across several immunoSEQ plates. Sequencing used immunoSEQ multiplex PCR; TCRdb keeps in-frame clones, though not all of them. The sample includes about 470,000 clones, roughly 77% of them seen just once. Sequencing input: PBMCs. The clonotype was recovered from a middle-aged woman in good health. Some clones in this sample may be carry-over from other donors' samples.

CDR3 coding DNA: TGTGCCAGCTCACCAGGGACAGGCTCCTACGAGCAGTACTTC. Translation gives CASSPGTGSYEQYF. The gene calls are TRBV18 and TRBJ2-7; 8 positions agree with TRBD1. The CDR3 sequence is 14 residues long. V was pared by 2 bases and J by 0 bases, with 0 bases of the junction left unmatched. Per the germline V gene, CDR1 is KGHSH and CDR2 is LQKENI.